This entry concerns a single TCR beta chain. Its antigen is still unknown. The record has no base qualities; no much larger clone is one base away. RNA was extracted using the RNeasy kit, and about 0.45 to 1 microgram was reverse transcribed with random hexamers. TCR beta CDR3 regions were amplified with the immunoSEQ multiplex PCR assay covering 54 Vbeta and 13 Jbeta segments. PCR amplification bias was corrected by using a synthetic template baseline for primer optimization and computational correction. For the original study's pipeline: Reads were assigned to V, D and J genes according to IMGT and analyzed in immunoSEQ Analyzer, with only productive sequences retained. To calculate clonality, Shannon entropy was normalized by log2 of the number of productive unique sequences and then subtracted from one. For each patient and control, public and private clones were evaluated within the 100 most prevalent clones. Susac-specific clones were defined as absent from healthy and MS cohorts, approximately 1,000 published viral clones and other ImmuneACCESS disease sequences. Using fastp trimming at Q25 and MiXCR clonotype assembly, TCRdb reanalyzed the public sequencing data and kept in-frame beta chains. CDR3 protein sequences are deduplicated, and each keeps its most common genes and DNA. In this record, the V and J calls reflect TCRdb's handling and not the investigators' own analysis. The sample data list roughly 200,000 distinct CDR3 sequences, and just under 95% of these were observed just once. The leading ten clones occupy around 0.094% of the sample.

The sample comes from a study of CD8 T cells in Susac syndrome (dated by TCRdb to about 2019). Describing the broader study: Of the Susac syndrome patients who were sequenced, about eight were in clinical remission while roughly six had clinically active disease. At the time of blood withdrawal, Susac syndrome patients were either therapy-naive, taking corticosteroids (with some also receiving IVIg), or on IVIg alone. Repertoire sequencing was used to test whether CD8+ T cell activation and differentiation in Susac syndrome was antigen driven. Overall study outcomes, separate from this receptor: No clonal expansion was detected in the CD4+ T cell repertoire of Susac syndrome patients. The study acknowledged that relatively few individuals were included in the TCR sequencing and HLA analysis.

CDR1 and CDR2, per the germline V gene, are MGHRA and YSYEKL. The CDR3 runs 14 amino acids, cysteine and phenylalanine included. Only the CDR3 DNA stays, 42 bases, in frame from base 1. V is cut by 0 bases and J by 6 bases, and the space between the germline ends is 8 bases. Peripheral blood CD8+ and CD4+ T cells from healthy donors, Susac syndrome patients and multiple sclerosis patients were profiled using high-throughput TCR beta sequencing. The Susac syndrome patients fulfilled recently defined diagnostic criteria for definite or probable disease. Bulk CD8+ and CD4+ T cells were purified by magnetic negative isolation, whereas CD8+ TEMRA cells were enriched by FACS. Blood was collected in EDTA tubes and processed within 24 hours, with PBMCs isolated through density gradient centrifugation. PBMCs intended for TCR sequencing were cryopreserved in liquid nitrogen and were subsequently thawed in a 37 degrees C water bath. A purity of at least 90% was achieved for sorted or isolated CD4+, CD8+ and CD8+ TEMRA cells.

The receptor was derived from a human donor with Susac syndrome. The chain was built from TRBV4-1 and TRBJ2-2, with a tentative D gene TRBD2 over 5 matching bases. The sample was CD4+ T cells from PBMCs. The CDR3 in this case is CASSQDPGSGELFF. The sequence in DNA is TGCGCCAGCAGCCAAGATCCGGGGTCCGGGGAGCTGTTTTTT.